These T cell receptor beta chains were read from a single sample in a study of blood T cell repertoires in COVID-19. TCRdb's copy holds only in-frame clones and misses some; the assay was immunoSEQ multiplex PCR. The data hold 350,000 or so clones, with 70% to 90% observed a single time. The sample was peripheral blood. These receptors originate from a woman between 25 and 40 years old with COVID-19, enrolled during active disease. CDR3s include the opening cysteine and the closing phenylalanine or tryptophan. D genes are given only for firm matches. Clone size, where shown, is once, few, many, or a class for clones that have expanded.

J: TRBJ2-7
size: -
V: TRBV4-1
D: TRBD1
DNA: TGCGCCAGCAGCCATTCGGACAGGGCCCACGAGCAGTACTTC
CDR3: CASSHSDRAHEQYF

J: TRBJ1-2
size: few
V: TRBV3-1/TRBV3-2
D: TRBD1
DNA: TGTGCCAGCAGCCCGACAGGGCCCCTGGGCTATGGCTACACCTTC
CDR3: CASSPTGPLGYGYTF

J: TRBJ1-4
size: -
V: TRBV7-9
D: TRBD1
DNA: TGTGCCAGCAGGGCGACAGGGGACCCTCCAAAACTGTTTTTT
CDR3: CASRATGDPPKLFF

J: TRBJ2-2
size: -
V: TRBV11-1
D: TRBD2
DNA: TGTGCCAGCAGCCAAGGGACTAGCGGGATAGGCGGGGAGCTGTTTTTT
CDR3: CASSQGTSGIGGELFF

J: TRBJ2-7
size: -
V: TRBV2
D: -
DNA: TGTGCCAGCGGAGGCTACGAGCAGTACTTC
CDR3: CASGGYEQYF

J: TRBJ1-1
size: -
V: TRBV12-3/TRBV12-4
D: TRBD1
DNA: TGTGCCAGCAGACTCGAGGACAGGGCGGAAGCTTTCTTT
CDR3: CASRLEDRAEAFF

J: TRBJ1-1
size: -
V: TRBV3-1/TRBV3-2
D: -
DNA: TGTGCCAGCAGCCAAGTCAGGGGAGGGACTGAAGCTTTCTTT
CDR3: CASSQVRGGTEAFF

J: TRBJ2-7
size: once
V: TRBV6-2/TRBV6-3
D: TRBD2
DNA: TGTGCCAGCAGCGAATATAGCGGGCGGCTCGTCGACGAGCAGTACTTC
CDR3: CASSEYSGRLVDEQYF

J: TRBJ2-3
size: -
V: TRBV6-5
D: TRBD2
DNA: TGTGCCAGCAGTACTTCTAGCGGGAGGCCCGGGGAGCAGTATTTT
CDR3: CASSTSSGRPGEQYF

J: TRBJ1-3
size: -
V: TRBV3-1/TRBV3-2
D: TRBD1
DNA: TGTGCCAGCAGCCACTTGACAGGGTCTGGAAACACCATATATTTT
CDR3: CASSHLTGSGNTIYF

J: TRBJ2-5
size: -
V: TRBV7-9
D: TRBD2
DNA: TGTGCCAGCAGCTTAGTGAGTCTAGCGGGAGAGACCCAGTACTTC
CDR3: CASSLVSLAGETQYF

J: TRBJ2-2
size: -
V: TRBV7-9
D: TRBD1
DNA: TGTGCCAGCAGCTTATCGGACAGGGGGCGCACCGGGGAGCTGTTTTTT
CDR3: CASSLSDRGRTGELFF

J: TRBJ2-2
size: once
V: TRBV19
D: TRBD2
DNA: TGTGCCAGTAGTATGCTAGCGGGAGGAATAGTCGGGGAGCTGTTTTTT
CDR3: CASSMLAGGIVGELFF

J: TRBJ2-2
size: -
V: TRBV5-1
D: TRBD2
DNA: TGCGCCAGCACCCTTGGACTAGCGGGATGGACCGGGGAGCTGTTTTTT
CDR3: CASTLGLAGWTGELFF

J: TRBJ1-1
size: -
V: TRBV6-5
D: -
DNA: TGTGCCAGCATGGGACACACGAACACTGAAGCTTTCTTT
CDR3: CASMGHTNTEAFF

J: TRBJ2-7
size: -
V: TRBV23-1
D: TRBD1
DNA: TGCGCCAGCAGTCAACGTCCGGGACAGAGCTACGAGCAGTACTTC
CDR3: CASSQRPGQSYEQYF

J: TRBJ2-7
size: -
V: TRBV21-1
D: -
DNA: TGTGCCAGCAGCATGAAGTCACTAGCGGGACTTCCCTACGAGCAGTACTTC
CDR3: CASSMKSLAGLPYEQYF

J: TRBJ2-3
size: -
V: TRBV7-6
D: TRBD2
DNA: TGTGCCAGCAGCTTAAATCTATGGGTAGCGGGAGAGGCAGATACGCAGTATTTT
CDR3: CASSLNLWVAGEADTQYF

J: TRBJ1-2
size: few
V: TRBV5-1
D: TRBD1
DNA: TGCGCCAGCAGCCTTAGAGACAGGGACCCCTATGGCTACACCTTC
CDR3: CASSLRDRDPYGYTF

J: TRBJ1-2
size: once
V: TRBV4-1
D: -
DNA: TGCGCCAGCAGCCAAGATCCGGCGGCCGGAGCTAACTATGGCTACACCTTC
CDR3: CASSQDPAAGANYGYTF

J: TRBJ1-6
size: -
V: TRBV4-2
D: -
DNA: TGTGCCAGCAGCCAAGATTGGCGGTATTCACCCCTCCACTTT
CDR3: CASSQDWRYSPLHF

J: TRBJ1-1
size: -
V: TRBV6-2/TRBV6-3
D: -
DNA: TGTGCCAGCAGTTTCGCAGGGTCGTACACTGAAGCTTTCTTT
CDR3: CASSFAGSYTEAFF

J: TRBJ2-5
size: -
V: TRBV5-1
D: -
DNA: TGCGCCAGCAGCTTGGCCCCGGCAGGGGAGACCCAGTACTTC
CDR3: CASSLAPAGETQYF

J: TRBJ2-5
size: -
V: TRBV5-5
D: TRBD2
DNA: TGTGCCAGCAGCTTGACTAGCGGGGAGGAGACCCAGTACTTC
CDR3: CASSLTSGEETQYF

J: TRBJ2-7
size: -
V: TRBV2
D: TRBD2
DNA: TGTGCCAGCAGTAACCGGGGCCCCAGCGGGAATGACTACGAGCAGTACTTC
CDR3: CASSNRGPSGNDYEQYF

J: TRBJ2-3
size: -
V: TRBV5-1
D: -
DNA: TGCGCCAGCAGCTTGCGGGCGGGCGGACTTAGCACAGATACGCAGTATTTT
CDR3: CASSLRAGGLSTDTQYF

J: TRBJ2-3
size: -
V: TRBV4-2
D: -
DNA: TGTGCCAGCAGCCAAGATCTCGTCCCCGGGGAAGATACGCAGTATTTT
CDR3: CASSQDLVPGEDTQYF

J: TRBJ2-7
size: -
V: TRBV2
D: TRBD2
DNA: TGTGCCAGCACGGGACTAGCGGGAGAGATCCCCTACGAGCAGTACTTC
CDR3: CASTGLAGEIPYEQYF

J: TRBJ1-1
size: -
V: TRBV13
D: -
DNA: TGTGCCAGCACCCATGGGGGGGCGGCTGAAGCTTTCTTT
CDR3: CASTHGGAAEAFF

J: TRBJ1-2
size: once
V: TRBV3-1/TRBV3-2
D: -
DNA: TGTGCCAGCAGCCAGCAGGGCAGGGAATATGGCTACACCTTC
CDR3: CASSQQGREYGYTF

J: TRBJ2-7
size: -
V: TRBV6-2/TRBV6-3
D: -
DNA: TGTGCCAGCAGTCTCCGTAGCGGTTCCTACGAGCAGTACTTC
CDR3: CASSLRSGSYEQYF

J: TRBJ1-5
size: -
V: TRBV11-2
D: TRBD1
DNA: TGTGCCAGCAGCCGTGGACAGGGGGCAGAATTCAATCAGCCCCAGCATTTT
CDR3: CASSRGQGAEFNQPQHF

J: TRBJ2-2
size: -
V: TRBV5-1
D: TRBD2
DNA: TGCGCCAGCAGCTTGGGGCGGGAGATCGACACCGGGGAGCTGTTTTTT
CDR3: CASSLGREIDTGELFF

J: TRBJ1-4
size: -
V: TRBV19
D: TRBD1
DNA: TGTGCCACCCAAGACAGGGGAACGGCTAATGAAAAACTGTTTTTT
CDR3: CATQDRGTANEKLFF

J: TRBJ2-2
size: -
V: TRBV24-1
D: TRBD2
DNA: TGTGCCACCAGTGAGGGGACTAGCGGGAGTTTAACCGGGGAGCTGTTTTTT
CDR3: CATSEGTSGSLTGELFF

J: TRBJ2-3
size: -
V: TRBV3-1/TRBV3-2
D: -
DNA: TGTGCCAGCAGCCAAGCCCGGAGTAGCACAGATACGCAGTATTTT
CDR3: CASSQARSSTDTQYF

J: TRBJ2-3
size: -
V: TRBV19
D: TRBD2
DNA: TGTGCCAGTAGTATCATGACTAGCGGAAGGGTGGATACGCAGTATTTT
CDR3: CASSIMTSGRVDTQYF

J: TRBJ2-1
size: -
V: TRBV9
D: TRBD2
DNA: TGTGCCAGCAGCGTTTTAGCGGGAGGAGATGAGCAGTTCTTC
CDR3: CASSVLAGGDEQFF

J: TRBJ2-5
size: -
V: TRBV7-3
D: -
DNA: TGTGCCAGCAGCTTACAGGGGTCCCAAGAGACCCAGTACTTC
CDR3: CASSLQGSQETQYF

J: TRBJ2-3
size: once
V: TRBV7-7
D: TRBD2
DNA: TGTGCTAGCAGCTTGGGACTAGGTGGGACAGATACGCAGTATTTT
CDR3: CASSLGLGGTDTQYF

J: TRBJ2-7
size: -
V: TRBV6-5
D: -
DNA: TGTGCCAGCACCTCAAGACCGGGAAGCGAGCAGTACTTC
CDR3: CASTSRPGSEQYF

J: TRBJ2-1
size: -
V: TRBV5-1
D: TRBD2
DNA: TGCGCCAGCAGCGATTCTATAGCGGGACCCTCCTACAATGAGCAGTTCTTC
CDR3: CASSDSIAGPSYNEQFF

J: TRBJ2-7
size: -
V: TRBV19
D: TRBD2
DNA: TGTGCCAGTAGTATAGTATCCCCTAGCGGGAGTCCCTACGAGCAGTACTTC
CDR3: CASSIVSPSGSPYEQYF

J: TRBJ2-7
size: -
V: TRBV19
D: -
DNA: TGTGCCAGTATGAACAACTACTACGAGCAGTACTTC
CDR3: CASMNNYYEQYF